The source of this T cell receptor (beta chain) is a study of monozygotic twins with cystic fibrosis. This CDR3 has 16 residues. CDR1 is SGHVS and CDR2 is FQNEAQ in the germline V gene. V was cut by 5 bases and J by 5 bases, with 21 bases left in between. TCRdb's copy holds only in-frame clones and misses some; the assay was immunoSEQ multiplex PCR. Here the sample spans fewer than 25,000 clones, about 83% being singletons. The sequence derives from a woman aged 30 to 39 with cystic fibrosis. The source material was blood. The V and J genes are TRBV7-8 and TRBJ2-5; D is possibly TRBD1 or TRBD2 (6 bases each). CDR3 bases: TGTGCCAGCAGCCGGGGGCGGGTCGGGGGTGAGGAGACCCAGTACTTC. Residues: CASSRGRVGGEETQYF.